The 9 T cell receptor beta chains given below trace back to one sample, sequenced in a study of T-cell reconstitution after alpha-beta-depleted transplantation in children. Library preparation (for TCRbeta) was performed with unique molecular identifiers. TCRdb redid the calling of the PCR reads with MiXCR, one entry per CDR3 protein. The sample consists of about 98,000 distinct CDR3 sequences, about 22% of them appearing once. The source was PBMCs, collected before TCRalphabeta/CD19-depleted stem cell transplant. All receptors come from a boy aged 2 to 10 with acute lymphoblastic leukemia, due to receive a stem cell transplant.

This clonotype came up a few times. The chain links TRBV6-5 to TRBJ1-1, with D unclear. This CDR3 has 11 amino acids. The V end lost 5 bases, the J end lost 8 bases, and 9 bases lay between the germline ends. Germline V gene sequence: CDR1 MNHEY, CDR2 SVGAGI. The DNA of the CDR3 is TGTGCCAGCAGTACGAGACGAGAAGCTTTCTTT. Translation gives CASSTRREAFF.

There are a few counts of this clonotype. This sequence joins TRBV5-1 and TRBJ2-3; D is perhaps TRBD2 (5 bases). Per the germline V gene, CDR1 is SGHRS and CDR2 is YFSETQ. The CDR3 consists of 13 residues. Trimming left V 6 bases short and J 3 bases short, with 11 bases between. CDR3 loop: CASKARGTDTQYF. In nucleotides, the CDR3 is TGCGCCAGCAAGGCCCGCGGGACAGATACGCAGTATTTT. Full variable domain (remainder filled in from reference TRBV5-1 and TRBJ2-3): KAGVTQTPRYLIKTRGQQVTLSCSPISGHRSVSWYQQTPGQGLQFLFEYFSETQRNKGNFPGRFSGRQFSNSRSEMNVSTLELGDSALYLCASKARGTDTQYFGPGTRLTVL.

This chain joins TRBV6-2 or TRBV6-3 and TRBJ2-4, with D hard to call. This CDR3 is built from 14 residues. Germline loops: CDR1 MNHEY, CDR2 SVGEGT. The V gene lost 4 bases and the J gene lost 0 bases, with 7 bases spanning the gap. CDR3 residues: CASSSEVAKNIQYF. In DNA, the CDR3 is TGTGCCAGCAGTTCCGAGGTAGCCAAAAACATTCAGTACTTC.

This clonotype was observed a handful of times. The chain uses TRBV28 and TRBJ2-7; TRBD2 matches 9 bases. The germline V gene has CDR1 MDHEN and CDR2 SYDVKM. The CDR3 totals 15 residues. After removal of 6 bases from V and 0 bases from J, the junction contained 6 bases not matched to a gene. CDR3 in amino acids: CASRLTSGGSYEQYF. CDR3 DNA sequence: TGTGCCAGCAGACTGACTAGCGGAGGCTCCTACGAGCAGTACTTC.

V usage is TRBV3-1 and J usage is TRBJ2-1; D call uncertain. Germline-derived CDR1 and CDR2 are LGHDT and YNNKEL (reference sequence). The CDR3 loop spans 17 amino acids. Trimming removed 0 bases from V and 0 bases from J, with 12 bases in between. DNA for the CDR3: TGTGCCAGCAGCCAAGATTCAACCGTTAGCTCCTACAATGAGCAGTTCTTC. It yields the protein CASSQDSTVSSYNEQFF.

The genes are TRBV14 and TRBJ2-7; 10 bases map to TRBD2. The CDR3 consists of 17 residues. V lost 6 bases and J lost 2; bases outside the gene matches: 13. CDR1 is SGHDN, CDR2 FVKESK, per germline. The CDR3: CASSGLAECCRPYEQYF. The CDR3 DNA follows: TGTGCCAGCAGTGGACTAGCGGAATGCTGTAGACCCTACGAGCAGTACTTC.

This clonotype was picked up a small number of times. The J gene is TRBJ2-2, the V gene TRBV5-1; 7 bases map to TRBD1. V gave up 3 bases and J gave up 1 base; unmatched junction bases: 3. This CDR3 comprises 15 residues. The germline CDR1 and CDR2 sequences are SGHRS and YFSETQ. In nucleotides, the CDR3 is TGCGCCAGCAGCTCGACAGGGCTGAACACCGGGGAGCTGTTTTTT. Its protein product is CASSSTGLNTGELFF.

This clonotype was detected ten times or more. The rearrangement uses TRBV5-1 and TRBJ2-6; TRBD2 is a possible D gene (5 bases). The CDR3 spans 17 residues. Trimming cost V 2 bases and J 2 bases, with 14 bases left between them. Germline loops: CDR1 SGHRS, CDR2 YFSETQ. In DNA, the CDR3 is TGCGCCAGCAGCTTCGGAGGTGTCCCACCTGGGGCCAACGTCCTGACTTTC. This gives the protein CASSFGGVPPGANVLTF.

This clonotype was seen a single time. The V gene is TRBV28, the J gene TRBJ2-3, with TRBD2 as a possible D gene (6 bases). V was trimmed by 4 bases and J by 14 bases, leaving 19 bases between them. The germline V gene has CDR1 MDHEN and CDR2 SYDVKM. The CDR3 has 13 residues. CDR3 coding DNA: TGTGCCAGCAGTTCGACTGCAGCGGGCCGGCGGTATTTT. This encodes CASSSTAAGRRYF.